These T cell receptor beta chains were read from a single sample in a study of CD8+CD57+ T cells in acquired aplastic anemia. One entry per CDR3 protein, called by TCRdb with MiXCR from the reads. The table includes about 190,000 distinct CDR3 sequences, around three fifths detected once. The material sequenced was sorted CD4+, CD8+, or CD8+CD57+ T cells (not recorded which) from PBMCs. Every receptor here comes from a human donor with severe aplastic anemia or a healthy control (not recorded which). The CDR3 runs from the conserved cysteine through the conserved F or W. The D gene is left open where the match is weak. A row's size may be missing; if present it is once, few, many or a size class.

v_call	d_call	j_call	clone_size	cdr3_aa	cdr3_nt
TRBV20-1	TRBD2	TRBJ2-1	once	CSANKLAGVVNEQFF	TGCAGTGCTAACAAACTAGCGGGAGTTGTAAATGAGCAGTTCTTC
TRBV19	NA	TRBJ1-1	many	CATDPGRSLLRMNTEAFF	TGTGCCACTGACCCGGGACGGTCCTTACTGCGGATGAACACTGAAGCTTTCTTT
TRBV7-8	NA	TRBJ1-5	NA	CASSDYANQPQHF	TGTGCCAGCAGCGATTACGCTAATCAGCCCCAGCATTTT
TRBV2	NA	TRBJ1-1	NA	CASKRGALAAFF	TGTGCCAGCAAGAGGGGGGCGCTAGCAGCTTTCTTT
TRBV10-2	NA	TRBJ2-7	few	CASSALTTYEQYF	TGCGCCAGCTCAGCACTTACCACCTACGAGCAGTACTTC
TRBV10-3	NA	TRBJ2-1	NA	CAISDGGDKKNEQFF	TGTGCCATCAGTGATGGGGGGGACAAAAAGAATGAGCAGTTCTTC
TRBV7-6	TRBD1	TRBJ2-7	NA	CASSSLPGTDSKQYF	TGTGCCAGCAGCTCGCTTCCCGGGACAGACTCGAAGCAGTACTTC
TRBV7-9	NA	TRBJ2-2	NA	CASRTLAGELFF	TGTGCCAGCAGAACACTGGCGGGGGAGCTGTTTTTT
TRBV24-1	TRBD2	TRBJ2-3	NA	CATSDRGLDSTDTQYF	TGTGCCACCAGTGATCGCGGACTAGATAGCACAGATACGCAGTATTTT
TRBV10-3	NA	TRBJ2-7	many	CAISEGVSYEQYF	TGTGCCATCAGTGAGGGGGTGAGCTACGAGCAGTACTTC
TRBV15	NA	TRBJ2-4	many	CATGTLVAKNIQYF	TGTGCCACGGGGACCCTGGTGGCCAAAAACATTCAGTACTTC
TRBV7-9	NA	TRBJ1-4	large	CASSLRDNHRRGNEKLFF	TGTGCCAGCAGCCTCCGGGACAATCACCGCCGGGGGAACGAAAAACTGTTTTTT
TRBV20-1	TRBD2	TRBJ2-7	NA	CSALVTSRRYEQYF	TGCAGTGCTCTGGTGACTAGCCGGCGCTACGAGCAGTACTTC
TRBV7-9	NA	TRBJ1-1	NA	CASSLAGARAEAFF	TGTGCCAGCAGCTTAGCGGGTGCCCGGGCTGAAGCTTTCTTT
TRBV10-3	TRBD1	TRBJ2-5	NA	CAIGGTGADGTQYF	TGTGCCATCGGGGGGACAGGGGCAGACGGGACCCAGTACTTC
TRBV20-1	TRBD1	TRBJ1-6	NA	CSASTGEDYSPLHF	TGCAGTGCTTCGACAGGGGAGGACTATTCACCCCTCCACTTT
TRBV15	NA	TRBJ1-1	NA	CATSRDGNEAFF	TGTGCCACCAGCAGAGACGGCAATGAAGCTTTCTTT
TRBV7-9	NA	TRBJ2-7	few	CASSLGGAGNYEQYF	TGTGCCAGCAGCTTAGGAGGCGCGGGGAACTACGAGCAGTACTTC
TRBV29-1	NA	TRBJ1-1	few	CSVGGLGRDTEAFF	TGCAGCGTTGGGGGGCTGGGGCGCGACACTGAAGCTTTCTTT
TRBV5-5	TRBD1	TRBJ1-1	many	CASSLTRQGENTEAFF	TGTGCCAGCAGCTTGACCCGACAGGGGGAGAACACTGAAGCTTTCTTT
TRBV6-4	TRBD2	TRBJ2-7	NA	CASSDGLASGRTYEQYF	TGTGCCAGCAGTGACGGTTTGGCTAGCGGGAGAACATACGAGCAGTACTTC
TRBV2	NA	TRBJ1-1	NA	CASSEDFRTQYPEAFF	TGTGCCAGCAGTGAAGATTTTCGGACACAGTACCCTGAAGCTTTCTTT